This paragraph covers one TCR beta chain sequence. The antigen is not known. The record originates from a study of shared clonotypes between healthy human individuals. CD45RO-negative, CCR7-positively selected cells formed the naive CD8 fraction, excluding terminally differentiated effector memory CD45RA+ cells. Trimming stripped 5 bases from V and 0 bases from J, with 11 bases between. This CDR3 is built from 15 residues. CDR1 and CDR2 from the germline V gene are SEHNR and FQNEAQ (reference sequence). Profiled with immunoSEQ multiplex PCR; TCRdb holds only in-frame clones, not every one. The sample has some 2.1 million clones, about 94% seen once. Points from the study as a whole: In having few donors, the study represented limited genetic and exposure-history diversity. For sorted subsets, rarefaction showed incomplete sequencing despite large depth. Blood was the only sampled material, and tissue repertoires likely differ.

The V gene is TRBV7-9, the J gene TRBJ1-5; D might be TRBD1 (6 bases). Sequences were obtained from naive CD8+ T cells from PBMCs. This clonotype was obtained from a young man in good health. Some clones in this sample may be carry-over from other donors' samples. Here the CDR3 reads CASSMGAYSNQPQHF. The DNA of the CDR3 is TGTGCCAGCAGCATGGGGGCATATAGCAATCAGCCCCAGCATTTT.